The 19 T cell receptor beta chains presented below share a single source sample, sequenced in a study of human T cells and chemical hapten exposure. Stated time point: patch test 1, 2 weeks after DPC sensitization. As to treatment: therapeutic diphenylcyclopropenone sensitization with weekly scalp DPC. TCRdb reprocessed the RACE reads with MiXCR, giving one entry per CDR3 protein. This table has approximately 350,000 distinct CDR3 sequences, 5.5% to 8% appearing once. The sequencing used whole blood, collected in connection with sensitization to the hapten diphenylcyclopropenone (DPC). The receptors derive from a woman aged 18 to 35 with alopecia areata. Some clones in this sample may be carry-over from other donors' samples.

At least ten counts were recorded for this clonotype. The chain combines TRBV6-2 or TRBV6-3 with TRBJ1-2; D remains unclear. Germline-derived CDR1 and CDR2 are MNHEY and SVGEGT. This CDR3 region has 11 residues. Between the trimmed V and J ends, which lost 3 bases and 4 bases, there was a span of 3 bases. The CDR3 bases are TGTGCCAGCAGTTATCTCTATGGCTACACCTTC. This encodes CASSYLYGYTF.

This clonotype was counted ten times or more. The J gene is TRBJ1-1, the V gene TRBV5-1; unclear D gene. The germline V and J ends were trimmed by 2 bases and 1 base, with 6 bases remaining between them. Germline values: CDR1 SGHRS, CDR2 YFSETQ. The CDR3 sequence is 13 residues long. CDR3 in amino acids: CASSFEGNTEAFF. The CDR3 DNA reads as TGCGCCAGCAGCTTTGAAGGGAACACTGAAGCTTTCTTT.

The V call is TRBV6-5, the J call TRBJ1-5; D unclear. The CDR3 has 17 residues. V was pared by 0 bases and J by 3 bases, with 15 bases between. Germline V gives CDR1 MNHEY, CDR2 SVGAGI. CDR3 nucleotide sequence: TGTGCCAGCAGTTACTCTGGTACGGGAGGCTACAATCAGCCCCAGCATTTT. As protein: CASSYSGTGGYNQPQHF.

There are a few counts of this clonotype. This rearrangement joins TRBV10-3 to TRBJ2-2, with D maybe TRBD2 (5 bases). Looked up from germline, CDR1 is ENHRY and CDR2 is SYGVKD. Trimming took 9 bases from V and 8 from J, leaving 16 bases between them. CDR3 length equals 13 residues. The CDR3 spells CAILDLAKGELFF. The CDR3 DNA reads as TGTGCCATTCTCGATCTAGCTAAAGGGGAGCTGTTTTTT.

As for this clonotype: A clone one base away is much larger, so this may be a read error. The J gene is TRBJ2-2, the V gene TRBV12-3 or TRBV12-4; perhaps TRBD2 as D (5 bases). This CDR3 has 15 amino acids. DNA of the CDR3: TGTGCCAGCAGATACACGACTGCGAACACCGGGGAGCTGTCTTTT. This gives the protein CASRYTTANTGELSF.

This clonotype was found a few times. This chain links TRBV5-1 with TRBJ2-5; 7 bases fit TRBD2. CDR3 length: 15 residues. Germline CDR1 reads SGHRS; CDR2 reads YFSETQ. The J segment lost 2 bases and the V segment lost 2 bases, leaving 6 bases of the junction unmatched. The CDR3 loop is CASSFMSGEQETQYF. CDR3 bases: TGCGCCAGCAGCTTCATGAGCGGGGAACAAGAGACCCAGTACTTC.

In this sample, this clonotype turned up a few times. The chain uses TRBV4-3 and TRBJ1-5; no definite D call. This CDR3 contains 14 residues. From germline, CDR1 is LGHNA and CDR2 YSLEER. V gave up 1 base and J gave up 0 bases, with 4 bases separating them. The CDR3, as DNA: TGCGCCAGCAGCCAAGCGAGTAGCAATCAGCCCCAGCATTTT. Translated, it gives CASSQASSNQPQHF.

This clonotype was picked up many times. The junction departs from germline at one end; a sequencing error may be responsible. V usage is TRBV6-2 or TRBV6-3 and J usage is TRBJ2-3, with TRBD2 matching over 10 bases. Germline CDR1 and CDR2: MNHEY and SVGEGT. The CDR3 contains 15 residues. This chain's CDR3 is CASSPGLAATDAQYF. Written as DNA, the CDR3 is TGTGCCAGCAGTCCAGGACTAGCGGCCACAGATGCGCAGTATTTT.

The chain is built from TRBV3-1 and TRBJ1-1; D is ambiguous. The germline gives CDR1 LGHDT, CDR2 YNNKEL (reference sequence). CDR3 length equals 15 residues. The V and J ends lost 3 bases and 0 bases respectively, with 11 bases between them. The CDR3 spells CASSQNLDLNTEAFF. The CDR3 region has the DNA TGTGCCAGCAGCCAGAACTTGGACCTGAACACTGAAGCTTTCTTT.

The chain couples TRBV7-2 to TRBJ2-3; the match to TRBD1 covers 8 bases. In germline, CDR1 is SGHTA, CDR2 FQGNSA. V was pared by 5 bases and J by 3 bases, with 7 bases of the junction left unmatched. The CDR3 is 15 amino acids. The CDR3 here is CASSAGTGHTDTQYF. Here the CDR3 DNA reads TGTGCCAGCAGCGCCGGGACAGGCCATACAGATACGCAGTATTTT.

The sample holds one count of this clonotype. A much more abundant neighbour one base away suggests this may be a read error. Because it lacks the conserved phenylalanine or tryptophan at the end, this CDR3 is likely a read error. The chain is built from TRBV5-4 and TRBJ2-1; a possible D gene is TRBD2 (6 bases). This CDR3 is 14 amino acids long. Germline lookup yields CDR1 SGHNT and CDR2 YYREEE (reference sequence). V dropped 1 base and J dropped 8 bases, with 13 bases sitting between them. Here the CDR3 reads CASSLLNGGDEQFY. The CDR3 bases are TGTGCCAGCAGCTTGCTCAACGGGGGAGATGAGCAGTTCTAC.

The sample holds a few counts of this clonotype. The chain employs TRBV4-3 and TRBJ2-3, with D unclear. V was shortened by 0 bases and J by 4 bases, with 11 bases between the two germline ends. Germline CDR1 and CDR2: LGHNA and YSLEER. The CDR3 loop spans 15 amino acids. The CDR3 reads CASSQEPSFPDTQYF. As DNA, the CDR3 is TGCGCCAGCAGCCAAGAGCCCTCTTTCCCAGATACGCAGTATTTT.

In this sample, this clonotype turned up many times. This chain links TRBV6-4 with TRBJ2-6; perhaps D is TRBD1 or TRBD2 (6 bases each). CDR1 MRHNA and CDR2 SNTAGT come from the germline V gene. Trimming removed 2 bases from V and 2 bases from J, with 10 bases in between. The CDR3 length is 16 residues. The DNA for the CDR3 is TGTGCCAGCAGTGACGTGGGGGGCGCTGGGGCCAACGTCCTGACTTTC. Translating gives CASSDVGGAGANVLTF.

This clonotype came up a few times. The CDR3 loop reads CASSDVGSRSYEQYF. For the CDR3, the DNA is TGTGCCAGCAGTGACGTGGGATCTCGCTCCTACGAGCAGTACTTC. V gene TRBV25-1 combines with J gene TRBJ2-7; D not certain. V lost 3 bases and J lost 0, with 12 bases in between. The germline V gene encodes CDR1 MGHDK and CDR2 SYGVNS. There are 15 residues in the CDR3.

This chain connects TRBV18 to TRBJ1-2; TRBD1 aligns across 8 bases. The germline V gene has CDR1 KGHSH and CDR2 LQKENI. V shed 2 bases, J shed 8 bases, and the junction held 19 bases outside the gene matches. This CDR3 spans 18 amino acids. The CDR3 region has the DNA TGTGCCAGCTCACCATCGCATTCAGGAAACAGGGGGTCAGAAGGCTACACCTTC. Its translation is CASSPSHSGNRGSEGYTF.

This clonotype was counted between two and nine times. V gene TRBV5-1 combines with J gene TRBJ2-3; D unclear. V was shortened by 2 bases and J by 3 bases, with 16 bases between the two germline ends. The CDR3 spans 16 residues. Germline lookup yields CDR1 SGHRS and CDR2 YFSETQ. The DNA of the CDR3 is TGCGCCAGCAGCTTTGAGTGGGCCCTTATTACAGATACGCAGTATTTT. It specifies CASSFEWALITDTQYF.

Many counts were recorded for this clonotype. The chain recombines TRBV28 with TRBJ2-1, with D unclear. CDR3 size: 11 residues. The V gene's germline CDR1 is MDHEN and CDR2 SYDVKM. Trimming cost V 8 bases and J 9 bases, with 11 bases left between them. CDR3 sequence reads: CASVSTREQFF. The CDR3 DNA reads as TGTGCCAGCGTCTCGACCCGTGAGCAGTTCTTC. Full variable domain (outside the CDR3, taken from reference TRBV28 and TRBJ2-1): DVKVTQSSRYLVKRTGEKVFLECVQDMDHENMFWYRQDPGLGLRLIYFSYDVKMKEKGDIPEGYSVSREKKERFSLILESASTNQTSMYLCASVSTREQFFGPGTRLTVL.

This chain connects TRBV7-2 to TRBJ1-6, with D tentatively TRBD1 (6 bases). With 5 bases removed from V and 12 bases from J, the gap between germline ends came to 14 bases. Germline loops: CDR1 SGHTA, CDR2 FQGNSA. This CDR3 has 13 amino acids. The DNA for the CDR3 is TGTGCCAGCAGCGTCTTGGGGGGCCGACCCCTCCACTTT. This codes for CASSVLGGRPLHF.

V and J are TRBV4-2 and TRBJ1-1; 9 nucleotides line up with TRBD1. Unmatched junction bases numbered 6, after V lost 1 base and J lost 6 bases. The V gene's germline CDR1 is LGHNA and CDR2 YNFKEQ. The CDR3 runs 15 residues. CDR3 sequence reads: CASSQGDREGAEAFF. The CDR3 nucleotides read TGTGCCAGCAGCCAAGGGGACAGGGAGGGTGCTGAAGCTTTCTTT.